This T cell receptor (beta chain) was observed in a study of T cells in Graves' hyperthyroidism and ophthalmopathy. Study-level findings and limits: Ophthalmopathy could be told apart from stable hyperthyroidism with a 13 V-J model.

Trimming removed 5 bases from V and 6 bases from J; junction bases left unmatched: 8. Germline V gene sequence: CDR1 SEHNR, CDR2 FQNEAQ (reference sequence). CDR3 size: 14 residues. This clonotype showed up many times. The antigen is undetermined. What was amplified from RNA transcripts were TCR beta CDR3 regions. During a first-round RT-PCR of the TCR CDR3, the HTBI primer set was used. TCRdb called the multiplex PCR reads again in MiXCR, with one record for every CDR3 protein. Among fewer than 750,000 distinct CDR3 sequences listed, under 60% were seen once. This TCR was recovered from a woman between 18 and 30 years old with Graves' hyperthyroidism. The J gene is TRBJ1-2, the V gene TRBV7-9, with 8 bases that match TRBD1. Sample: peripheral blood or thyroid tissue (not recorded which). This CDR3 reads CASSVGQGGDGYTF. The CDR3 region has the DNA TGTGCCAGCAGCGTCGGACAGGGAGGTGATGGCTACACCTTC.